This T cell receptor beta chain was sequenced during a study of tumor and adjacent non-tumor tissue in lung cancer. The wider study: Stage I to III disease affected roughly 10 men and a handful of women aged about 30 to 85. Study-wide findings and caveats: Shorter survival was associated with higher TCR diversity in tumors. TCR diversity was significantly greater in tumor than normal lung tissue. Tumor repertoires had a smaller top 100 clone share than normal lung.

A modified ARM-PCR protocol with three rounds of nested PCR amplified TCRbeta. TCRdb used MiXCR to reprocess the multiplex PCR reads, holding one entry per CDR3 protein. The sample has 50,000 to 70,000 distinct CDR3 sequences; around two thirds are singletons. The template was RNA from unsorted bulk tissue. Distant lung tissue was collected more than 3 cm away from the tumor edge. Germline CDR1 SGHAT, CDR2 FQNNGV. The CDR3 sequence is 17 residues long. Worth noting for this clonotype: Its antigen is unknown. Relative to the germline gene, one junction end is altered; a read error may explain this.

The sequence was collected from a man aged 65 to 85 with non-small cell lung cancer. The sample comprised distant non-tumor lung tissue. This rearrangement joins TRBV11-2 to TRBJ2-5; D is possibly TRBD1 or TRBD2 (6 bases each). CDR3 amino acids: CASNLGPLGGLQETQYF. CDR3 nucleotides: TGTGCCAGCAACTTAGGTCCCCTGGGGGGCCTTCAAGAGACCCAGTACTTC.